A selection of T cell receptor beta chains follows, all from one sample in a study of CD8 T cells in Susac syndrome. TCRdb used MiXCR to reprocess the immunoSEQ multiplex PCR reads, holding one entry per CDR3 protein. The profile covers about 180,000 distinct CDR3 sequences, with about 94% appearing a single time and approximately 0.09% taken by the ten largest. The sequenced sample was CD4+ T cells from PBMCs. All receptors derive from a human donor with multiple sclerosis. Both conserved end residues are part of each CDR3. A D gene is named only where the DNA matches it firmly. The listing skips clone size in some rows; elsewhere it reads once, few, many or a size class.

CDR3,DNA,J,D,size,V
CASSGGQGYAGANVLTF,TGCGCCAGCAGCGGCGGACAGGGGTATGCTGGGGCCAACGTCCTGACTTTC,TRBJ2-6,TRBD1,NA,TRBV5-1
CASSPHPVPQTSTDTQYF,TGTGCCAGCAGTCCCCACCCGGTCCCACAGACTAGCACAGATACGCAGTATTTT,TRBJ2-3,NA,once,TRBV2
CAWSAGVEQPQHF,TGTGCCTGGAGCGCTGGGGTGGAGCAGCCCCAGCATTTT,TRBJ1-5,NA,NA,TRBV30
CASSQGRPGNYGYTF,TGCGCCAGCAGCCAAGGGCGTCCTGGAAACTATGGCTACACCTTC,TRBJ1-2,NA,NA,TRBV4-3
CASSVELLNTEAFF,TGTGCCAGCAGTGTGGAGCTACTAAACACTGAAGCTTTCTTT,TRBJ1-1,NA,NA,TRBV2
CASSRGDSTYEQYF,TGTGCCAGCAGCCGAGGGGACAGTACCTACGAGCAGTACTTC,TRBJ2-7,TRBD1,NA,TRBV3-1
CASSLGNAGELFF,TGTGCCAGCAGCTTGGGGAACGCCGGGGAGCTGTTTTTT,TRBJ2-2,NA,NA,TRBV11-3
CASSLAGRGSGGEQFF,TGTGCCAGCAGCTTAGCGGGGCGGGGGAGCGGCGGTGAGCAGTTCTTC,TRBJ2-1,TRBD2,once,TRBV7-2
CASSSQGQIYEQYF,TGTGCCAGCAGTTCACAGGGACAGATCTACGAGCAGTACTTC,TRBJ2-7,TRBD1,NA,TRBV12-3/TRBV12-4
CASSPGTRRETQYF,TGTGCCAGCAGCCCCGGGACTAGGAGAGAGACCCAGTACTTC,TRBJ2-5,TRBD2,NA,TRBV7-2